This paragraph reports one T cell receptor beta chain. The sample is drawn from a study of beta chain features in type 1 diabetes. Trimming stripped 2 bases from V and 7 bases from J, with 14 bases between. The length of the CDR3 is 15 residues. From germline, CDR1 is MGHDK and CDR2 SYGVNS. cDNA synthesis used the whole RNA isolate, giving expressed TCRB sequences. Measured with immunoSEQ multiplex PCR; TCRdb has only the in-frame clones, and not every one. The data contain about 130,000 clones, 7% to 10% of them singletons. The chain recombines TRBV25-1 with TRBJ1-4; D perhaps matches TRBD1 (6 bases). Sequenced sample: central memory CD4+ T cells from blood. The clonotype comes from a man aged 18 to 30 in good health. CDR3 sequence: CASSEPRGRGEKLFF. The CDR3 DNA sequence: TGTGCCAGCAGTGAACCAAGGGGGAGGGGTGAAAAACTGTTTTTT.